This TCR beta chain was captured in a study of T-cell reconstitution after alpha-beta-depleted transplantation in children (dated by TCRdb to the mid-2010s). About the study as a whole: Using TCR repertoire profiling, the study followed T-cell immune reconstitution in a quantitative way in children after TCRalphabeta/CD19-depleted allogeneic hematopoietic cell transplantation.

This clonotype has a handful of counts. Its antigen is unknown. No much larger clone is present one base from it, and per-base qualities are unavailable. The treatment or condition label here, explained by the study, means: allogeneic hematopoietic cell transplantation with graft depleted of TCRalphabeta T cells and CD19 B cells. The children who served as transplant recipients had been given grafts of TCRalphabeta/CD19-depleted allogeneic hematopoietic cells. The paper's findings and limits, for the study overall: The frequencies of hyperexpanded clones fell over the following months, and after one year, T-cell counts and TCRbeta diversity were mostly attributed to newly produced T cells. In some patients, the high TCRbeta diversity seen at day 60 was put down to recipient T cells and intrathymic progenitors that had survived conditioning. About two months after transplant, the apparently early recovery of alphabetaT-cell counts reportedly depended on just several hundred clones that had expanded rapidly and came from non-depleted graft cells.

Libraries came from PCR. Sequencing was carried out with an Illumina HiSeq 2500. TCR library preparation used molecular barcoding, with unique molecular identifiers applied to normalize quantification of the TCRbeta repertoire. TCRdb reprocessing: public reads trimmed at Q25 with fastp, clones called with MiXCR, in-frame beta chains kept. Duplicate CDR3 protein sequences are folded into a single record with the most common DNA and genes. This sample holds roughly 790,000 distinct CDR3 sequences; 15% to 20% were observed only once. The ten largest clones take up approximately 5% of the sample. The CDR3, cysteine through phenylalanine, is 15 amino acids long. Only the CDR3 part of the read is kept: 45 bases, read in frame from the first base. The germline V end is reduced by 0 bases and the J end by 1 base; junction bases left unmatched: 5. From the germline V gene, CDR1 is SQVTM and CDR2 is ANQGSEA.

The receptor chain draws on TRBV29-1 and TRBJ2-7; a stretch of 8 junction bases matches TRBD2. Sequencing used PBMCs, mostly from graft donor cells, obtained 360 days after TCRalphabeta/CD19-depleted stem cell transplant. This TCR was recovered from a male patient younger than 18 who had a stem cell transplant for acute lymphoblastic leukemia, so the T cells may come from the graft donor. The CDR3 reads as follows: CSVEEMTSVSYEQYF. The nucleotide sequence reads TGCAGCGTTGAAGAGATGACTAGCGTTTCCTACGAGCAGTACTTC.